This T cell receptor beta chain was sequenced during a study of blood T cell repertoires in COVID-19. Original handling: Nucleated cell counts were estimated from reference gene primer amplification. The repertoire was sequenced with immunoSEQ multiplex PCR; TCRdb's copy has only in-frame clones and lacks some. V and J calls and clone size come straight from that table; D and trimming were deduced from the DNA. This sample has under 300,000 clones, with roughly 87% found just once. This CDR3 comprises 14 residues. Germline CDR1 and CDR2: MNHEY and SVGAGI. Trimming removed 2 bases from V and 3 bases from J; junction bases left unmatched: 1.

V gene TRBV6-5 combines with J gene TRBJ2-7, with 10 bases fitting TRBD1. The specimen sequenced was peripheral blood. This receptor was identified in a man between 60 and 70 years old who had recovered from COVID-19. DNA for the CDR3: TGTGCCAGCAGTTACGGGACAGGGGTCTACGAGCAGTACTTC. The encoded protein is CASSYGTGVYEQYF.